A selection of T cell receptor beta chains follows, all from one sample in a study of shared clonotypes between healthy human individuals. The table came from immunoSEQ multiplex PCR; TCRdb's copy has only in-frame clones and leaves some out. The sample yields about 2.2 million clones, just under 95% seen once. Sequencing used naive CD8+ T cells from PBMCs. Receptors were obtained from a man between 18 and 29 years old in good health. Some clones in this sample may be carry-over from other donors' samples. Both conserved end residues are part of each CDR3. D genes are given only for firm matches. Where a row states a size, it is once, few, many or the class of an expanded clone; other rows omit it.

v_call,clone_size,d_call,j_call,cdr3_aa,cdr3_nt
TRBV6-1,once,TRBD1,TRBJ1-1,CASSEARWTGGPEAFF,TGTGCCAGCAGTGAAGCCCGATGGACAGGCGGGCCTGAAGCTTTCTTT
TRBV7-8,once,.,TRBJ1-1,CASSYGWGATEAFF,TGTGCCAGCAGCTACGGTTGGGGGGCCACTGAAGCTTTCTTT
TRBV7-9,.,.,TRBJ2-1,CASSPRDTSSYNEQFF,TGTGCCAGCAGCCCAAGGGACACGAGCTCCTACAATGAGCAGTTCTTC
TRBV13,.,TRBD1,TRBJ2-7,CASSVQGAGMWEQYF,TGTGCCAGCAGCGTACAGGGGGCGGGTATGTGGGAGCAGTACTTC
TRBV9,.,TRBD1,TRBJ2-1,CASSVDGTGSHNEQFF,TGTGCCAGCAGCGTAGACGGGACAGGGTCCCACAATGAGCAGTTCTTC
TRBV14,.,.,TRBJ2-2,CASRNRARGKNTGELFF,TGTGCCAGCAGGAACCGGGCTAGGGGAAAGAACACCGGGGAGCTGTTTTTT
TRBV2,.,.,TRBJ2-1,CASRQDHNEQFF,TGTGCCAGCAGGCAGGACCACAATGAGCAGTTCTTC
TRBV30,.,TRBD1,TRBJ2-7,CAWSAGTGINEQYF,TGTGCCTGGAGTGCCGGGACAGGGATCAACGAGCAGTACTTC
TRBV7-7,.,.,TRBJ2-7,CASSVGLSSSYEQYF,TGTGCCAGCAGCGTAGGACTCTCAAGCTCCTACGAGCAGTACTTC
TRBV7-9,.,TRBD1,TRBJ2-5,CASSLDRVQETQYF,TGTGCCAGCAGCCTGGACAGGGTCCAAGAGACCCAGTACTTC
TRBV11-2,.,.,TRBJ2-5,CASSLDRGWETQYF,TGTGCCAGCAGCTTAGATCGGGGGTGGGAGACCCAGTACTTC
TRBV4-1,.,TRBD1,TRBJ1-1,CASSQTGTVNTEAFF,TGCGCCAGCAGCCAGACCGGGACAGTGAACACTGAAGCTTTCTTT
TRBV15,.,.,TRBJ2-3,CATSSVGRNPDTQYF,TGTGCCACCAGCAGTGTCGGGCGGAACCCAGATACGCAGTATTTT
TRBV7-8,.,TRBD1,TRBJ2-7,CASSPDRGRYEQYF,TGTGCCAGCAGCCCGGACAGGGGGCGGTACGAGCAGTACTTC
TRBV5-6,.,.,TRBJ2-7,CASSPRDSYEQYF,TGTGCCAGCAGCCCCCGGGACTCCTACGAGCAGTACTTC
TRBV19,once,.,TRBJ2-5,CASSMWGLGTQYF,TGTGCCAGTAGTATGTGGGGATTGGGGACCCAGTACTTC
TRBV5-6,.,TRBD2,TRBJ2-1,CASRNSPSGRSNEQFF,TGTGCCAGCAGAAACTCCCCTAGCGGGAGGAGTAATGAGCAGTTCTTC
TRBV5-4,.,.,TRBJ2-1,CASSRWRERHEQFF,TGTGCCAGCAGCCGGTGGAGGGAGCGCCATGAGCAGTTCTTC
TRBV13,.,.,TRBJ2-5,CASSLVRGTQYF,TGTGCCAGCAGCTTAGTGCGGGGGACCCAGTACTTC
TRBV28,.,TRBD1,TRBJ2-2,CASSSDREANTGELFF,TGTGCCAGCAGTTCGGACAGGGAGGCTAACACCGGGGAGCTGTTTTTT
TRBV27,.,.,TRBJ2-7,CASSVGRGSLTYEQYF,TGTGCCAGCAGCGTAGGGCGGGGATCTCTAACCTACGAGCAGTACTTC
TRBV19,.,.,TRBJ1-5,CASSLPQELNQPQHF,TGTGCCAGTAGTCTTCCCCAGGAGCTCAATCAGCCCCAGCATTTT
TRBV27,.,.,TRBJ2-2,CASSPSGTGELFF,TGTGCCAGCAGTCCGTCGGGCACCGGGGAGCTGTTTTTT
TRBV5-1,.,.,TRBJ1-1,CASSYGPNTEAFF,TGCGCCAGCAGCTACGGGCCAAACACTGAAGCTTTCTTT
TRBV28,.,.,TRBJ2-7,CASSPTAYPYEQYF,TGTGCCAGCAGTCCCACCGCGTACCCCTACGAGCAGTACTTC
TRBV4-3,.,TRBD2,TRBJ2-1,CASSQLLQREFYNEQFF,TGCGCCAGCAGCCAACTCCTACAGCGGGAGTTCTACAATGAGCAGTTCTTC
TRBV7-9,.,TRBD1,TRBJ2-3,CASSLNLYRTGRTDTQYF,TGTGCCAGCAGCTTAAATCTATACCGGACAGGGAGGACAGATACGCAGTATTTT
TRBV30,.,.,TRBJ2-1,CAWSHRESSYNEQFF,TGTGCCTGGAGTCACAGGGAGAGCTCCTACAATGAGCAGTTCTTC
TRBV2,.,.,TRBJ2-1,CASSSTPFPYNEQFF,TGTGCCAGCAGTTCGACTCCCTTTCCTTACAATGAGCAGTTCTTC
TRBV7-9,.,.,TRBJ1-2,CASSLKGLGYTF,TGTGCCAGCAGCTTGAAGGGGCTTGGCTACACCTTC
TRBV28,.,.,TRBJ2-2,CASSLGRENTGELFF,TGTGCCAGCAGTTTAGGCAGGGAGAACACCGGGGAGCTGTTTTTT
TRBV7-8,.,TRBD2,TRBJ2-7,CASSLLSSGNYEQYF,TGTGCCAGCAGCTTATTGTCTAGCGGGAACTACGAGCAGTACTTC
TRBV5-1,.,.,TRBJ2-1,CASSSRGYEQFF,TGCGCCAGCAGCTCCAGGGGCTATGAGCAGTTCTTC
TRBV13,.,TRBD1,TRBJ2-7,CASSFGQANYEQYF,TGTGCCAGCAGCTTCGGACAGGCGAACTACGAGCAGTACTTC
TRBV7-9,once,.,TRBJ2-7,CASSLVQSPLYEQYF,TGTGCCAGCAGCTTAGTGCAGAGCCCCCTTTACGAGCAGTACTTC
TRBV29-1,.,.,TRBJ2-7,CSVEDDLGYEQYF,TGCAGCGTTGAAGATGATTTGGGATACGAGCAGTACTTC
TRBV6-1,.,TRBD1,TRBJ1-2,CASSEGTGVERYGYTF,TGTGCCAGCAGTGAAGGAACAGGGGTGGAGAGGTATGGCTACACCTTC
TRBV27,.,.,TRBJ1-4,CASSSQGRWEKLFF,TGTGCCAGCAGTTCCCAGGGGAGATGGGAAAAACTGTTTTTT
TRBV28,.,TRBD2,TRBJ2-1,CASRPGTRPPNEQFF,TGTGCCAGCAGACCCGGGACTAGGCCCCCCAATGAGCAGTTCTTC
TRBV4-3,.,.,TRBJ1-1,CASSQDWQGSTEAFF,TGCGCCAGCAGCCAAGATTGGCAGGGAAGCACTGAAGCTTTCTTT
TRBV9,.,.,TRBJ2-5,CASSVALGARETQYF,TGTGCCAGCAGCGTAGCCCTCGGTGCCCGTGAGACCCAGTACTTC
TRBV28,.,.,TRBJ1-5,CASSPPINQPQHF,TGTGCCAGCAGTCCTCCCATAAATCAGCCCCAGCATTTT